A single sample gave rise to the 19 T cell receptor beta chains below, sequenced in a study of cytomegalovirus exposure and HLA in healthy donors. PCR was performed using 60 Vbeta and 13 Jbeta primers. Here immunoSEQ multiplex PCR was the method, and the copy in TCRdb shows in-frame clones only, minus some. The sample has approximately 290,000 clones, 75% to 90% seen once; the top ten hold 0.3% to 0.35%. The source material was PBMCs. These receptors were obtained from a girl aged 2 to 9 in good health and CMV-seronegative.

The chain uses TRBV19 and TRBJ2-1; 11 bases match TRBD2. V trimming: 8 bases; J trimming: 9 bases; junction bases outside the gene matches: 12. The CDR3 runs 15 residues. Germline values: CDR1 LNHDA, CDR2 SQIVND (reference sequence). CDR3 nucleotide sequence: TGTGCCAGTGGTGGGGGCATCGGACTAGCGGGTGAGCAGTTCTTC. Residues: CASGGGIGLAGEQFF.

V is TRBV7-8 and J is TRBJ1-1; perhaps TRBD1 as D (6 bases). In germline, CDR1 is SGHVS, CDR2 FQNEAQ. The V end was cut by 5 bases, the J end by 1 base, with 20 bases between. The CDR3 is made up of 17 amino acids. This CDR3 reads CASSRNLIDRTNTEAFF. CDR3 DNA: TGTGCCAGCAGCCGAAATCTGATCGACAGGACGAACACTGAAGCTTTCTTT.

The J gene is TRBJ2-1, the V gene TRBV5-5; 9 nucleotides align to TRBD2. After removal of 3 bases from V and 0 bases from J, the junction contained 13 bases not matched to a gene. The CDR3 sequence is 19 residues long. Germline V gives CDR1 SGHKS, CDR2 YYEKEE (reference sequence). The CDR3 nucleotides read TGTGCCAGCAGCTCAATCTACAGAAGCGGGAGGAGCTCCTACAATGAGCAGTTCTTC. It codes for CASSSIYRSGRSSYNEQFF.

Only a few counts were recorded for this clone. The CDR3 bases are TGTGCCAGTAGTATTATTGGGACTTATGGCTACACCTTC. Amino acid sequence: CASSIIGTYGYTF. The gene calls are TRBV19 and TRBJ1-2, with a weak D call TRBD1 (5 bases). Germline CDR1 LNHDA, CDR2 SQIVND (reference sequence). This CDR3 contains 13 residues. V was pared by 3 bases and J by 5 bases, with 10 bases between.

The chain employs TRBV14 and TRBJ2-7; 9 bases are a match to TRBD2. The V and J ends lost 4 bases and 2 bases, in that order; junction bases with no gene match: 9. The germline V gene encodes CDR1 SGHDN and CDR2 FVKESK. There are 16 residues in the CDR3. CDR3 bases: TGTGCCAGCAGCCGCGCGGGGGGGATTTCGGCCTACGAGCAGTACTTC. Amino acids: CASSRAGGISAYEQYF.

The genes are TRBV6-5 and TRBJ1-2, with 8 bases matching TRBD1. V shed 7 bases, J shed 3 bases, and the junction held 10 bases outside the gene matches. CDR3 size: 15 residues. Germline-derived CDR1 and CDR2 are MNHEY and SVGAGI. The CDR3 DNA is TGTGCCAGCACTAATAACAGGGGGACCCACTATGGCTACACCTTC. Translating gives CASTNNRGTHYGYTF.

This chain links TRBV27 with TRBJ2-1; unclear D gene. The V end lost 3 bases, the J end lost 0 bases, and 6 bases lay between the germline ends. The CDR3 spans 14 residues. The germline gives CDR1 MNHEY, CDR2 SMNVEV (reference sequence). CDR3 in DNA: TGTGCCAGCAGTTTGCTAAGCTCCTACAATGAGCAGTTCTTC. The encoded protein is CASSLLSSYNEQFF.

CDR3 loop: CASSADRGRKNTEAFF. DNA of the CDR3: TGTGCCAGCAGTGCGGACAGGGGGCGCAAGAACACTGAAGCTTTCTTT. The chain links TRBV6-1 to TRBJ1-1, with TRBD1 matching over 11 bases. Germline values: CDR1 MNHNS, CDR2 SASEGT. Unmatched junction bases numbered 5, after V lost 4 bases and J lost 1 base. CDR3 size: 16 residues.

This clone has more than one count but fewer than ten. The gene calls are TRBV5-1 and TRBJ2-2, with TRBD1 identical over 9 bases. Germline V gene lookup returns CDR1 SGHRS and CDR2 YFSETQ. V lost 3 bases, J lost 7 bases, and 7 bases stayed unmatched. This CDR3 is built from 15 residues. The DNA for the CDR3 is TGCGCCAGCAGCTCCCATGGACAGGGGATCGGGGAGCTGTTTTTT. This sequence encodes CASSSHGQGIGELFF.

The chain links TRBV9 to TRBJ2-2, with D uncertain. The germline V gene encodes CDR1 SGDLS and CDR2 YYNGEE. The CDR3 is 12 amino acids. With 3 bases removed from V and 7 bases from J, the gap between germline ends came to 7 bases. CDR3 region: CASSASFGELFF. The CDR3, as DNA: TGTGCCAGCAGCGCCTCCTTCGGGGAGCTGTTTTTT.

The V gene is TRBV28, the J gene TRBJ1-5, with 7 positions matching TRBD1. J lost 7 bases, V lost 6 bases, and 6 bases had no gene match. Germline CDR1 MDHEN, CDR2 SYDVKM. The CDR3 sequence is 13 residues long. The CDR3 DNA sequence: TGTGCCAGCAGCCCCAGGGGGGAGCAGCCCCAGCATTTT. Its protein is CASSPRGEQPQHF.

This chain uses TRBV7-3 with TRBJ2-3; tentative D call: TRBD2 (5 bases). Germline lookup yields CDR1 SGHTA and CDR2 FQGTGA. The CDR3 runs 13 residues. V was clipped by 0 bases and J by 14 bases, with 15 bases between them. CDR3 residues: CASSLTLGSQRYF. The CDR3 nucleotides are TGTGCCAGCAGCTTAACCCTGGGGAGCCAGCGGTATTTT.

The chain links TRBV6-5 to TRBJ1-2; D uncertain. Germline V CDR1 and CDR2: MNHEY, SVGAGI. There are 15 residues in the CDR3. Trimming left V 5 bases short and J 2 bases short, with 15 bases between. The CDR3: CASSPQVGSNYGYTF. CDR3 DNA: TGTGCCAGCAGTCCCCAGGTTGGGTCCAACTATGGCTACACCTTC.

The chain has TRBV2 and TRBJ2-7; 7 bases map to TRBD1. The V segment lost 5 bases and the J segment 1 base; nucleotides outside the gene matches: 5. Germline-derived CDR1 and CDR2 are SNHLY and FYNNEI. The CDR3 is made up of 14 amino acids. The CDR3 DNA reads as TGTGCCAGCAGTTTACAGGGGCCTTCCTACGAGCAGTACTTC. Its translation is CASSLQGPSYEQYF.

The J gene is TRBJ2-2, the V gene TRBV10-3; the D gene is possibly TRBD2 (6 bases). Germline V CDR1 and CDR2: ENHRY, SYGVKD. The CDR3 totals 16 residues. V gave up 3 bases and J gave up 3 bases, with 14 bases separating them. The CDR3 region has the DNA TGTGCCATCAGTGAAGGGTTGCGGGGTTACACCGGGGAGCTGTTTTTT. It specifies CAISEGLRGYTGELFF.

The chain recombines TRBV19 with TRBJ2-2; TRBD1 agrees at 7 bases. The CDR3 runs to 15 residues. V was clipped by 6 bases and J by 5 bases; unmatched bases: 9. The germline gives CDR1 LNHDA, CDR2 SQIVND (reference sequence). The CDR3 sequence: CASRMGTVITGELFF. The CDR3 DNA reads TGTGCCAGTAGGATGGGGACAGTAATTACCGGGGAGCTGTTTTTT.

The rearrangement joins TRBV10-1 to TRBJ1-2, with a possible D match to TRBD1 (6 bases). Germline V gives CDR1 WNHNN, CDR2 SYGVQD (reference sequence). V was clipped by 7 bases and J by 5 bases, with 17 bases between them. The CDR3 contains 14 residues. As DNA, the CDR3 is TGCGCCAGCACCTCGGGGAGGGGGGTATATGGCTACACCTTC. This encodes CASTSGRGVYGYTF.

The rearrangement joins TRBV5-1 to TRBJ2-7; possible D gene TRBD2, 5 bases. The CDR3 runs 11 residues. Germline V gene data show CDR1 as SGHRS and CDR2 as YFSETQ. V dropped 5 bases and J dropped 4 bases, with 7 bases sitting between them. The CDR3 DNA follows: TGCGCCAGCAGAGCGGAGTACGAGCAGTACTTC. This encodes CASRAEYEQYF.

The DNA for the CDR3 is TGTGCCATCAAGCAACGGTCACAGAGGAACACTGAAGCTTTCTTT. It encodes CAIKQRSQRNTEAFF. The rearrangement uses TRBV10-3 and TRBJ1-1; no clear D gene. The CDR3 consists of 15 residues. Germline CDR1 reads ENHRY; CDR2 reads SYGVKD. Trimming stripped 7 bases from V and 1 base from J, with 16 bases between.